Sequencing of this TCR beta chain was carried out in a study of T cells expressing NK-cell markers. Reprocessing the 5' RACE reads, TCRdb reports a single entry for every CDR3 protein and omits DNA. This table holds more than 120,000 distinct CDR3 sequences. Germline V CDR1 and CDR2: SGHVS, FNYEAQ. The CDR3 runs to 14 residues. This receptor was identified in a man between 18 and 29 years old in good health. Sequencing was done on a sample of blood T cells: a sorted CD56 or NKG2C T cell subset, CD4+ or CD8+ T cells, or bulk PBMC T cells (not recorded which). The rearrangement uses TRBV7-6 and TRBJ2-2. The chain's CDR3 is CASSFLAYTGELFF.